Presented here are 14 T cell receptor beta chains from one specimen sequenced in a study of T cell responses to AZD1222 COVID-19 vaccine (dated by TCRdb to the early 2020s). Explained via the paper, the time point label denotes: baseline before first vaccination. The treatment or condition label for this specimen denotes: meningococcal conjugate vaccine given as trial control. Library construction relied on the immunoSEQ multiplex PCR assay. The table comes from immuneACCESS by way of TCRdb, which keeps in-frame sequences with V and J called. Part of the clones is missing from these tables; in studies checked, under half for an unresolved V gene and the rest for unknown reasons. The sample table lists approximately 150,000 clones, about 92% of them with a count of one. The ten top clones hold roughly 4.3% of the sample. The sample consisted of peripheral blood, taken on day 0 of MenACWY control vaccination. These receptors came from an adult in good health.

The CDR3 DNA reads TGTGCCAGCAGCATCGGAACAGGGCCAACAGATACGCAGTATTTT. This gives the protein CASSIGTGPTDTQYF. V is TRBV9 and J is TRBJ2-3; D is possibly TRBD1 (6 bases). The V end was cut by 4 bases, the J end by 3 bases, with 15 bases between. Germline assignment: CDR1 SGDLS and CDR2 YYNGEE. The CDR3 is 15 residues long.

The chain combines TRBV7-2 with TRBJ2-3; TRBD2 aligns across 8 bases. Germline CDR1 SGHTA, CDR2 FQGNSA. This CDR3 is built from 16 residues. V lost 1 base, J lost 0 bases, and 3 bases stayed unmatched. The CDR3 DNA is TGTGCCAGCAGCTTAGAGGTAGCGGGAAGCACAGATACGCAGTATTTT. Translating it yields CASSLEVAGSTDTQYF.

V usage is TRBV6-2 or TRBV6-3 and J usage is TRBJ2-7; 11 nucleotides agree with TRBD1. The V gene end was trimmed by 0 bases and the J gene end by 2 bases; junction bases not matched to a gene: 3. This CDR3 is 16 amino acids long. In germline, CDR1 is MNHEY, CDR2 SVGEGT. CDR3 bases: TGTGCCAGCAGTTACTCGGGACAGGGGGGTCCCTACGAGCAGTACTTC. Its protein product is CASSYSGQGGPYEQYF.

The CDR3 coding sequence is TGTGCCAGCAGCTTGCGTCCAGGCGGGGAGCTGTTTTTT. It is translated as CASSLRPGGELFF. The chain uses TRBV11-1 and TRBJ2-2, with D unclear. The length of the CDR3 is 13 residues. V dropped 3 bases and J dropped 7 bases, with 9 bases sitting between them. From germline, CDR1 is SGHAT and CDR2 FQDESV (reference sequence).

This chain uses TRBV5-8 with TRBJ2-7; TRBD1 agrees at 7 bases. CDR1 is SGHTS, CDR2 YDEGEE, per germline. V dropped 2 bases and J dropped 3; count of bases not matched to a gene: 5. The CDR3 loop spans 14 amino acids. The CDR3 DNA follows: TGTGCCAGCAGCTTATCCGGGACAGACTACGAGCAGTACTTC. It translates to CASSLSGTDYEQYF.

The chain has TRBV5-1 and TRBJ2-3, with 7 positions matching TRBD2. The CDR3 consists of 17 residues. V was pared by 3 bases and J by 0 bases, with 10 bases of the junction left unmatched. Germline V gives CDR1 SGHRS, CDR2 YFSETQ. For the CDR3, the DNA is TGCGCCAGCAGCTATCGGGCTAGCGGTAGTAGCACAGATACGCAGTATTTT. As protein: CASSYRASGSSTDTQYF. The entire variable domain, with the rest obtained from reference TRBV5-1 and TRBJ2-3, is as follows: KAGVTQTPRYLIKTRGQQVTLSCSPISGHRSVSWYQQTPGQGLQFLFEYFSETQRNKGNFPGRFSGRQFSNSRSEMNVSTLELGDSALYLCASSYRASGSSTDTQYFGPGTRLTVL.

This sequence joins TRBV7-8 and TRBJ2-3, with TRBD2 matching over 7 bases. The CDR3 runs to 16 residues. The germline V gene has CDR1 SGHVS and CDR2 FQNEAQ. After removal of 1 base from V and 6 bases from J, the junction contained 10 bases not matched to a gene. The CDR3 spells CASSLVRLAVFDTQYF. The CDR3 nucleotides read TGTGCCAGCAGCTTAGTGCGACTAGCCGTTTTTGATACGCAGTATTTT.

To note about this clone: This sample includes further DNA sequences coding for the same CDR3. As DNA, the CDR3 is TGTGCCAGCAGTGAGCAGGGCCCTGAAGCTTTCTTT. Translation gives CASSEQGPEAFF. The rearrangement uses TRBV2 and TRBJ1-1; a weak D match, TRBD1 (5 bases). Germline lookup yields CDR1 SNHLY and CDR2 FYNNEI. Trimming cost V 3 bases and J 6 bases, with 8 bases left between them. The CDR3 runs to 12 residues.

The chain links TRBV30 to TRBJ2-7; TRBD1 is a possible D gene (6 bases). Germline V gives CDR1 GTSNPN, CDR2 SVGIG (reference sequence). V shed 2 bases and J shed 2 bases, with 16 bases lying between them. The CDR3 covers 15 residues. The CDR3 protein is CAWSSPTKGAYEQYF. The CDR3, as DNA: TGTGCCTGGAGTTCCCCGACCAAGGGGGCCTACGAGCAGTACTTC.

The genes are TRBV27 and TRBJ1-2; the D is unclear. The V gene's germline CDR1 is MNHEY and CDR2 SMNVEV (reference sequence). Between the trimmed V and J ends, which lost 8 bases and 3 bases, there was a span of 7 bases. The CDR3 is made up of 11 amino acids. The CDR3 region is CASGRDYGYTF. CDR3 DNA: TGTGCCAGCGGGCGGGACTATGGCTACACCTTC.

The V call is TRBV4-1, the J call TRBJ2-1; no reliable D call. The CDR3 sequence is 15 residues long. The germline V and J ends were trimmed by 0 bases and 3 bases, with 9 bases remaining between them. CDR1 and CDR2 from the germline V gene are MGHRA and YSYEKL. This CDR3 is CASSQDGPSYNEQFF. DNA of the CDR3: TGCGCCAGCAGCCAAGATGGGCCTAGCTACAATGAGCAGTTCTTC.

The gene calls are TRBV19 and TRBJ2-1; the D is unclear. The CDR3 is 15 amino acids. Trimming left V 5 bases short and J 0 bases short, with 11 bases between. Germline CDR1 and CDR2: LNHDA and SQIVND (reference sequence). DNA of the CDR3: TGTGCCAGTAGTCGTGACCAGAGCTCCTACAATGAGCAGTTCTTC. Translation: CASSRDQSSYNEQFF.

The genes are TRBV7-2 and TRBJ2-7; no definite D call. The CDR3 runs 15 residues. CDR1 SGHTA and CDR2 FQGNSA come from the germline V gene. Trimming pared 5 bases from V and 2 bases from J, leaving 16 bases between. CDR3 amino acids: CASSQRTDPTYEQYF. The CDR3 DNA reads TGTGCCAGCAGCCAACGGACGGACCCTACCTACGAGCAGTACTTC.

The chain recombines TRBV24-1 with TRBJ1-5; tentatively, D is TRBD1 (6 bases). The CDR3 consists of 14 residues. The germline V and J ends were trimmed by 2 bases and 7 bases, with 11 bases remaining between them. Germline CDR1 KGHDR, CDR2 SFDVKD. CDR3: CATSDSQGYQPQHF. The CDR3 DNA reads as TGTGCCACCAGTGATTCACAGGGTTACCAGCCCCAGCATTTT.